This entry concerns a single T cell receptor (beta chain). Trimming left V 3 bases short and J 0 bases short, with 12 bases between. CDR1 and CDR2 (germline): SGHRS, YFSETQ. The CDR3 covers 15 residues. In the original analysis: Reference gene primer amplification gave estimated nucleated cell counts. Here immunoSEQ multiplex PCR was the method, and the copy in TCRdb shows in-frame clones only, minus some. V and J calls and clone size are those listed in that table; D and trimming were worked out from the DNA. Here the sample spans over 250,000 clones, about 88% being singletons. In Seattle, patients joined the study during active infection and were tracked longitudinally. This entry is derived from a study of blood T cell repertoires in COVID-19. About the study: Samples taken during acute and convalescent COVID-19 were collected in the United States, Italy and Spain. PBMCs, B-cell-depleted T cells, or T cells were the source of the cDNA or gDNA that made up the material.

Sequenced input: peripheral blood. This receptor was obtained from a woman in her seventies with COVID-19, enrolled during active disease. The rearrangement joins TRBV5-1 to TRBJ1-1; D is perhaps TRBD1 (6 bases). CDR3 DNA: TGCGCCAGCAGCTCGGACAGATTCATGAACACTGAAGCTTTCTTT. It translates to CASSSDRFMNTEAFF.